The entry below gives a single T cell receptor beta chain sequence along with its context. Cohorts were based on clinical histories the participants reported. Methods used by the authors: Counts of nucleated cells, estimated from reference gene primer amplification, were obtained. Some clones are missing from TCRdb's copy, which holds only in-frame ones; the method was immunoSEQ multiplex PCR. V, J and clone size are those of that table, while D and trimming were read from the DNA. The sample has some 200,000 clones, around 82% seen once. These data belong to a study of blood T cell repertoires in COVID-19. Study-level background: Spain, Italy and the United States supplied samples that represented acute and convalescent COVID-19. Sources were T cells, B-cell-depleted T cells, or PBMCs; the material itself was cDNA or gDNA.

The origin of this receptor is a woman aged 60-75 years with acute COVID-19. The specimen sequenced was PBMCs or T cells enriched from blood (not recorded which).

The CDR3 sequence is CASSFHGWVGNQPQHF. Written as DNA, the CDR3 is TGTGCCAGCAGCTTTCACGGGTGGGTCGGCAATCAGCCCCAGCATTTT. The chain is built from TRBV7-2 and TRBJ1-5; D is undetermined. CDR3 length equals 16 residues. Trimming cost V 3 bases and J 2 bases, with 14 bases left between them. Germline V lookup: CDR1 SGHTA, CDR2 FQGNSA.